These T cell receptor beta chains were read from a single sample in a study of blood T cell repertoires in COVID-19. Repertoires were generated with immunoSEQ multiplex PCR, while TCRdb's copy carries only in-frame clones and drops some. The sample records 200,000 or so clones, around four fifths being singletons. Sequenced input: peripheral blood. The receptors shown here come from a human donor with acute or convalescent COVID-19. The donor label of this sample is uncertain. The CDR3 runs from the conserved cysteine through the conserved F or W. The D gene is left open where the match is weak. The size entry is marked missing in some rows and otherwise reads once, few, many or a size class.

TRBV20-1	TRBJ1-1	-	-	TGCAGTGCTATAGGAGGCACTGAAGCTTTCTTT	CSAIGGTEAFF
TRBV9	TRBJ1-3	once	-	TGTGCCAGCAGCGTCCTCTCTGGAAACACCATATATTTT	CASSVLSGNTIYF
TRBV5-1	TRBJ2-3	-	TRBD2	TGCGCCAGCAGCTTGGCTAGCGGGAGTGAAGATACGCAGTATTTT	CASSLASGSEDTQYF
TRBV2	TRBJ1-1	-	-	TGTGCCAGCAGTCGGGGGGGTCAGGGTTGGACTGAAGCTTTCTTT	CASSRGGQGWTEAFF
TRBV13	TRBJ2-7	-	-	TGTGCCAGCAGCTTAGGCGACAAACAGTACTTC	CASSLGDKQYF
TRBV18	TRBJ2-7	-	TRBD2	TGTGCCAGCTCAGGGAGGTATGAACTAGCGGGGATCTCCTACGAGCAGTACTTC	CASSGRYELAGISYEQYF
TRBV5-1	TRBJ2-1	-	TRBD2	TGCGCCAGCAGCTTGGCTAGCGGCTACAATGAGCAGTTCTTC	CASSLASGYNEQFF
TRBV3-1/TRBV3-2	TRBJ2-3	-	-	TGTGCCAGCAGCCCGAGCACAGATACGCAGTATTTT	CASSPSTDTQYF
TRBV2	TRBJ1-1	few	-	TGTGCCAGCAGTTCTAAAGACCCGCACCGAGGGCGCACTGAAGCTTTCTTT	CASSSKDPHRGRTEAFF
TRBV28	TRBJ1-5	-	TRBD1	TGTGCCAGCAGTTTACAGGGGGTCACCCAGCCCCAGCATTTT	CASSLQGVTQPQHF
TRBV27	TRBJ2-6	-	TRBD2	TGTGCCAGCAGTCCTGGGACTAGCGGGGTCCGGGCCAACGTCCTGACTTTC	CASSPGTSGVRANVLTF
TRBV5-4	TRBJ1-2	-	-	TGTGCCAGCAGCTTATCTATGGGGGCTATTAACTATGGCTACACCTTC	CASSLSMGAINYGYTF
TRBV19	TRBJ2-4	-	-	TGTGCCAGTAGTACCCAGATGGGGGCGGCCAAAAACATTCAGTACTTC	CASSTQMGAAKNIQYF
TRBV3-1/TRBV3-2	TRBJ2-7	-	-	TGTGCCAGCAGCCAAGAAAGCAGGGGAGTCAACGAGCAGTACTTC	CASSQESRGVNEQYF
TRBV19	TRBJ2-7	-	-	TGTGCGCGAGGGAGGAGCTCCTACGAGCAGTACTTC	CARGRSSYEQYF
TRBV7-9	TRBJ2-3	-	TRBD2	TGTGCCAGCGCCCAGCGGGAGGGCCCTCAAGATACGCAGTATTTT	CASAQREGPQDTQYF
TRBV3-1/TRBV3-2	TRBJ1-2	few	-	TGTGCCAGCAGCCCGGACACGACCGGAGCCGTGGGCTACACCTTC	CASSPDTTGAVGYTF
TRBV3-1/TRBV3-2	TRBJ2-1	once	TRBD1	TGTGCCAGCAGCCACGGGACAGGGGGCTACAATGAGCAGTTCTTC	CASSHGTGGYNEQFF
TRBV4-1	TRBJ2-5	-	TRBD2	TGCGCCAGCAGCTCCCTGGCTACTAGCGTACAAGAGACCCAGTACTTC	CASSSLATSVQETQYF
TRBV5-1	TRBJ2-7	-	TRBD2	TGCGCCAGCAGCTACGGACTAGCGTCGTCCTACGAGCAGTACTTC	CASSYGLASSYEQYF
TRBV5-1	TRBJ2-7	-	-	TGCGCCAGCAGCCCGGCGGGGACGATCTACGAGCAGTACTTC	CASSPAGTIYEQYF
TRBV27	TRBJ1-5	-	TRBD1	TGTGCCAGCAGTGGGACAGGGCTCCAGCCCCAGCATTTT	CASSGTGLQPQHF
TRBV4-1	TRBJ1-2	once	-	TGCGCCAGCAGCCAAGTTAACCTAGGGGCTGGTGGCTACACCTTC	CASSQVNLGAGGYTF
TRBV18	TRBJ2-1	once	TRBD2	TGTGCCAGCCTTGGGGGGGATCGGGATGAGCAGTTCTTC	CASLGGDRDEQFF
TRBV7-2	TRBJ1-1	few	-	TGTGCCAGCAGCTCAGCACTCATGGGCCCTGAAGCTTTCTTT	CASSSALMGPEAFF
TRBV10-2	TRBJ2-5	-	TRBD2	TGCGCCAGTAGTAGCGGGAGGGCCCGTGAGACCCAGTACTTC	CASSSGRARETQYF
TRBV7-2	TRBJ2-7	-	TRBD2	TGTGCCAGCAGCCGTGGACTAGCGGGGACGACCTACGAGCAGTACTTC	CASSRGLAGTTYEQYF
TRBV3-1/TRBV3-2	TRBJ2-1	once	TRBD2	TGTGCCAGCAGCCAAGATTGGGGGTCCGGGACTAAGCAGTTCTTC	CASSQDWGSGTKQFF
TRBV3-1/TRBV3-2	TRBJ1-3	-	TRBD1	TGTGCCAGCTCAAGAACCGGGACAGTCTCTGGAAACACCATATATTTT	CASSRTGTVSGNTIYF
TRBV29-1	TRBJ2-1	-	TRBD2	TGCAGCGTTCGTGCGGGAGGTGGTGAGCAGTTCTTC	CSVRAGGGEQFF
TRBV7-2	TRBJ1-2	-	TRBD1	TGTGCCAGCAGTTTGATAGGGACAGCCTCTAACTATGGCTACACCTTC	CASSLIGTASNYGYTF
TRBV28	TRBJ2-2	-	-	TGTGCCAGCAGTTTCCCCCTTGGGGGGTCGGGCACCGGGGAGCTGTTTTTT	CASSFPLGGSGTGELFF
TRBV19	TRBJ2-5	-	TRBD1	TGTGCCAGTAGTGGGACAGACAAAGAGACCCAGTACTTC	CASSGTDKETQYF
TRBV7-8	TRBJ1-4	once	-	TGTGCCAGCAGCTTAGAGGAGTATAATGAAAAACTGTTTTTT	CASSLEEYNEKLFF
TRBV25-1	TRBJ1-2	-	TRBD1	TGTGCCAGCAGTGAATTGAGGACAGGGGCTACCTACACCTTC	CASSELRTGATYTF
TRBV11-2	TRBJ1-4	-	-	TGTGCCAGCAGCCATGGGACTCACAAAGGAAATGAAAAACTGTTTTTT	CASSHGTHKGNEKLFF
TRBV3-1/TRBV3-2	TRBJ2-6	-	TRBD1	TGTGCCAGCAGCCAGCCCGGGACAGGGTGGTCTGGGGCCAACGTCCTGACTTTC	CASSQPGTGWSGANVLTF
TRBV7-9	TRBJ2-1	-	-	TGTGCCAGCAGCAAACAGGGCCCTGAGCAGTTCTTC	CASSKQGPEQFF
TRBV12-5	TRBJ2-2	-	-	TGTGCTAGTGGCACCGACAGGCTAAAGGGGGACACCGGGGAGCTGTTTTTT	CASGTDRLKGDTGELFF
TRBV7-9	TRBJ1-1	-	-	TGTGCCAGCAGCTTGGAGTACACTGAAGCTTTCTTT	CASSLEYTEAFF
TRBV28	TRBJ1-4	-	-	TGTGCCAGCAGTTCCCAGGGGTTTACCACTGAAAAACTGTTTTTT	CASSSQGFTTEKLFF
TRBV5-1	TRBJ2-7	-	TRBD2	TGCGCCAGCAGACCCGGGACTAGCGGGTCTGTGGGCGCATACGAGCAGTACTTC	CASRPGTSGSVGAYEQYF
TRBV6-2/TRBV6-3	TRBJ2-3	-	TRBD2	TGTGCCAGCAGTCGGCGACTAGCGGGAGGGACGGATACGCAGTATTTT	CASSRRLAGGTDTQYF
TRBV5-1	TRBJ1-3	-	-	TGCGCCAGCAGCATGGGGCAGGGAAACACCATATATTTT	CASSMGQGNTIYF
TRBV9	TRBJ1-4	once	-	TGTGCCAGCAGCGACAGCCTTAATGAAAAACTGTTTTTT	CASSDSLNEKLFF
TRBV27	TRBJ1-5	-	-	TGTGCCAGCAGTTTTACAGGGTCGCGACAGCCCCAGCATTTT	CASSFTGSRQPQHF
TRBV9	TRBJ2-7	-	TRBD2	TGTGCCAGCAGCGCCGGACTAGCGGGAGTTTACGAGCAGTACTTC	CASSAGLAGVYEQYF
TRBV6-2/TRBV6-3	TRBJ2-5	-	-	TGTGCCAGCAGCTACTCGGAGCTAGAGACCCAGTACTTC	CASSYSELETQYF
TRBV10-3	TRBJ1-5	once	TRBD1	TGTGCCATTAGAGGACAGGGGGATCAGCCCCAGCATTTT	CAIRGQGDQPQHF
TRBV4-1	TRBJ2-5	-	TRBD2	TGCGCCAGCAGCCAACAAACTAGCGGGAGGGCCGGGGAGACCCAGTACTTC	CASSQQTSGRAGETQYF
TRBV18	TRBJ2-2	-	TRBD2	TGTGCCAGCTCACCACTCCTAGCGGGAGGGTCGAACACCGGGGAGCTGTTTTTT	CASSPLLAGGSNTGELFF
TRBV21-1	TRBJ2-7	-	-	TGTGCCAGCAGCAAAGAGCCATACCTCTCCGATGATGAAAAAGAGCAGTACTTC	CASSKEPYLSDDEKEQYF
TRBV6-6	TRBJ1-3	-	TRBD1	TGTGCCAGCACCAAATTCGGACAGGGCGGAAACACCATATATTTT	CASTKFGQGGNTIYF
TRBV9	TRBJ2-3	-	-	TGTGCCAGCAGCGTAGATCCCGGGACACAACACACAGATACGCAGTATTTT	CASSVDPGTQHTDTQYF